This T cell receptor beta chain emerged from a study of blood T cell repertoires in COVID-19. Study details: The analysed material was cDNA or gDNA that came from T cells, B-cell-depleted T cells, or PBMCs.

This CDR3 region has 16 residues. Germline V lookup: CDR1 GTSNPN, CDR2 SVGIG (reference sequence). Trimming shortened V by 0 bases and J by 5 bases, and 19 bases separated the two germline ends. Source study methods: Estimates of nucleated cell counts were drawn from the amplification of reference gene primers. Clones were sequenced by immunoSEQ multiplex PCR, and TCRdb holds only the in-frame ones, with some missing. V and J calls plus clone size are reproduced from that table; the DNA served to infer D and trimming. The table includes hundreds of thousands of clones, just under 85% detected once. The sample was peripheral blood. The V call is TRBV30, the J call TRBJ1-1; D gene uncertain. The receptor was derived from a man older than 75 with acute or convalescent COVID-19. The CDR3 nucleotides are TGTGCCTGGAGTGTACCGAGTTTTTGGGGAGGGACTGAAGCTTTCTTT. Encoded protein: CAWSVPSFWGGTEAFF.